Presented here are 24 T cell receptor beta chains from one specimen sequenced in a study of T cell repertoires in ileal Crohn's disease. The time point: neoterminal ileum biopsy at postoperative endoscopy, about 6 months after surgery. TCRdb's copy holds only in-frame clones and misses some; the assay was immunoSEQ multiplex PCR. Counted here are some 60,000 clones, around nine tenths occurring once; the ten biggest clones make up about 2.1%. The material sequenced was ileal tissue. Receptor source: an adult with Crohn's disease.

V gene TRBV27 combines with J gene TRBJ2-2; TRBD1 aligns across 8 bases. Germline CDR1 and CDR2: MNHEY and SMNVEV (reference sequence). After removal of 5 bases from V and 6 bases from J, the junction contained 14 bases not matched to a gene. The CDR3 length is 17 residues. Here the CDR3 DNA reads TGTGCCAGCAGTCCCAGGGGGCTTGTGGTGAATTCCGGGGAGCTGTTTTTT. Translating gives CASSPRGLVVNSGELFF.

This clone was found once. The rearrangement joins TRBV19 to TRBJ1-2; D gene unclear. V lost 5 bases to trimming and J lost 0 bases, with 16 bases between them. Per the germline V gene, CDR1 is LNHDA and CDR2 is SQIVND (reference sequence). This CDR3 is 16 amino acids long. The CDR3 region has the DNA TGTGCCAGTAGTCGGTCCAGCGACCATACTAACTATGGCTACACCTTC. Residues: CASSRSSDHTNYGYTF.

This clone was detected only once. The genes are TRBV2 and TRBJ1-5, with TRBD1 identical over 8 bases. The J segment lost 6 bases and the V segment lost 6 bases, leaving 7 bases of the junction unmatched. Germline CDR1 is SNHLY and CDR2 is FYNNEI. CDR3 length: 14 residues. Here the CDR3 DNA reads TGTGCCAGCAGGATTGGACAGGGAAGTCAGCCCCAGCATTTT. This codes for CASRIGQGSQPQHF.

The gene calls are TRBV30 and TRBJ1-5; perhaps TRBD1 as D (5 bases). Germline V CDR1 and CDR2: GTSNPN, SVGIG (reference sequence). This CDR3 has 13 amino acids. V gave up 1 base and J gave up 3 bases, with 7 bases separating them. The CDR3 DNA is TGTGCCTGGAGTGGCAGGGACAATCAGCCCCAGCATTTT. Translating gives CAWSGRDNQPQHF.

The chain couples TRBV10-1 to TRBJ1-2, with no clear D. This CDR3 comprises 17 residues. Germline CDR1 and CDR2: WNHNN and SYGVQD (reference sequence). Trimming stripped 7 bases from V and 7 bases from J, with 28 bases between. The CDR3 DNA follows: TGCGCCAGCACCTGGGTGATTGGGAGTGGGATTTTATGTGGCTACACCTTC. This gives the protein CASTWVIGSGILCGYTF.

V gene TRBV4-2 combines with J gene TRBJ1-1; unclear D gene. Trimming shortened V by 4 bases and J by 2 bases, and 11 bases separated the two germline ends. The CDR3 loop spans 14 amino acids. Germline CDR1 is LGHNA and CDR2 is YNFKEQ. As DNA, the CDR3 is TGTGCCAGCAGCCGCTACACAGTCAACACTGAAGCTTTCTTT. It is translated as CASSRYTVNTEAFF.

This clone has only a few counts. CDR3 amino acids: CASSSEETQYF. In DNA form, the CDR3 reads TGTGCCAGCAGCAGCGAAGAGACCCAGTACTTC. This chain joins TRBV2 and TRBJ2-5; D uncertain. Trimming took off 6 bases at V and 3 bases at J, with 5 bases between the two ends. Germline V gene data show CDR1 as SNHLY and CDR2 as FYNNEI. The CDR3 spans 11 residues.

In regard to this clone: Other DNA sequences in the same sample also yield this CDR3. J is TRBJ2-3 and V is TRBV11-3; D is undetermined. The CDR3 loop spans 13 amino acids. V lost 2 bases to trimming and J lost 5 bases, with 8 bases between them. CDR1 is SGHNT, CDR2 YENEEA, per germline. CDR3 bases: TGTGCCAGCAGCTTACCGCCAGGAGATACGCAGTATTTT. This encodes CASSLPPGDTQYF.

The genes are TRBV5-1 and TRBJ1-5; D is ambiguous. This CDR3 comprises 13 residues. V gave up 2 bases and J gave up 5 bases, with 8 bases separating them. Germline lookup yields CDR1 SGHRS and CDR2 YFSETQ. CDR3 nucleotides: TGCGCCAGCAGCTTTACATCCGATCAGCCCCAGCATTTT. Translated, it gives CASSFTSDQPQHF.

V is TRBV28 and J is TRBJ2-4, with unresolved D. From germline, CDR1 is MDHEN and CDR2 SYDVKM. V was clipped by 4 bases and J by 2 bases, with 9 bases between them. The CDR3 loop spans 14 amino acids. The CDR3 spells CASSSSQTKNIQYF. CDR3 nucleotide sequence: TGTGCCAGCAGTTCTTCACAGACCAAAAACATTCAGTACTTC.

CDR3 nucleotide sequence: TGTGCCAGCAGCCAAGAAATCGGGAATTCACCCCTCCACTTT. Its translation: CASSQEIGNSPLHF. The chain is built from TRBV4-2 and TRBJ1-6; no reliable D call. V shed 0 bases and J shed 7 bases, with 7 bases lying between them. Germline V gives CDR1 LGHNA, CDR2 YNFKEQ. This CDR3 has 14 residues.

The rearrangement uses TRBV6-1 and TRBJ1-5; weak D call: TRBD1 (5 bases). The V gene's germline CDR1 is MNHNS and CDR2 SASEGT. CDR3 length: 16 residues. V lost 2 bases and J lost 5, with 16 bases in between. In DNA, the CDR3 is TGTGCCAGCAGTGAAAGGGCAGGGTGGGGGGATCAGCCCCAGCATTTT. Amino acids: CASSERAGWGDQPQHF.

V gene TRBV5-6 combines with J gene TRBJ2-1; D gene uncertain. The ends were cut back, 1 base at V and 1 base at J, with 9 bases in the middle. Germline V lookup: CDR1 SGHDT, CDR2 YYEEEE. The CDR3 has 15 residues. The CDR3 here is CASSLSPGSYNEQFF. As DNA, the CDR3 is TGTGCCAGCAGCTTGTCCCCGGGTTCCTACAATGAGCAGTTCTTC.

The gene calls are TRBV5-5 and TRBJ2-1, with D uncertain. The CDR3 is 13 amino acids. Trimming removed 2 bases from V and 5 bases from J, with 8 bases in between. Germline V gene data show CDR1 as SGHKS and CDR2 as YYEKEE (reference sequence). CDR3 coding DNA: TGTGCCAGCAGCTTCACACCAGACAATGAGCAGTTCTTC. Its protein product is CASSFTPDNEQFF.

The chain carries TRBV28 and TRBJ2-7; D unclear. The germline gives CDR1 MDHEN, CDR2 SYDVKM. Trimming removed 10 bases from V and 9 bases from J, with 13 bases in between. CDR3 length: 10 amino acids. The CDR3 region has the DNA TGTGCCACCGGCCTCGTTGGGCAGTACGTC. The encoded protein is CATGLVGQYV.

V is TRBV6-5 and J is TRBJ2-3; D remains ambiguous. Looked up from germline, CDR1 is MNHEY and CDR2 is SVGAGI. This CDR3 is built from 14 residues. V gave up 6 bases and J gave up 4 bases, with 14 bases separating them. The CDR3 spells CASSPLTISDTQYF. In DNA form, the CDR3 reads TGTGCCAGCAGCCCCCTAACCATCTCAGATACGCAGTATTTT.

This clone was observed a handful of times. The CDR3 DNA follows: TGTGCCAGCAGAGTAGATTTTCAAGCCCAGCATTTT. This encodes CASRVDFQAQHF. The rearrangement links TRBV6-1 to TRBJ1-5; D call uncertain. Trimming took off 6 bases at V and 11 bases at J, with 14 bases between the two ends. The CDR3 totals 12 residues. Looked up from germline, CDR1 is MNHNS and CDR2 is SASEGT.

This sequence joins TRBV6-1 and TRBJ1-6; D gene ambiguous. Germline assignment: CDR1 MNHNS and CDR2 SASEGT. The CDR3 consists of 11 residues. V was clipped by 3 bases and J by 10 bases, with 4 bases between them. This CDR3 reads CASSDGSPLHF. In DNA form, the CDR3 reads TGTGCCAGCAGTGACGGGTCACCCCTCCACTTT.

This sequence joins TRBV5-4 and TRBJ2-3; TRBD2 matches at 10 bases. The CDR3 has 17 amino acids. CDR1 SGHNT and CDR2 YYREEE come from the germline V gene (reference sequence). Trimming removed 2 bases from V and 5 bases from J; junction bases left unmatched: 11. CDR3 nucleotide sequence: TGTGCCAGCAGCTTATACCTAGCGGGAGACCCCGGAGATACGCAGTATTTT. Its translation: CASSLYLAGDPGDTQYF. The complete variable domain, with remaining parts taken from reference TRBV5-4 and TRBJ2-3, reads ETGVTQSPTHLIKTRGQQVTLRCSSQSGHNTVSWYQQALGQGPQFIFQYYREEENGRGNFPPRFSGLQFPNYSSELNVNALELDDSALYLCASSLYLAGDPGDTQYFGPGTRLTVL.

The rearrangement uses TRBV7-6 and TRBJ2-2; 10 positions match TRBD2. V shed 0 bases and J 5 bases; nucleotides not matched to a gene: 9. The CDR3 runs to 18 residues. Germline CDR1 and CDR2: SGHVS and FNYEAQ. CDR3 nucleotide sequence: TGTGCCAGCAGCTTAGCGTCCAGCGGGGGGGCCGTAACCGGGGAGCTGTTTTTT. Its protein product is CASSLASSGGAVTGELFF.

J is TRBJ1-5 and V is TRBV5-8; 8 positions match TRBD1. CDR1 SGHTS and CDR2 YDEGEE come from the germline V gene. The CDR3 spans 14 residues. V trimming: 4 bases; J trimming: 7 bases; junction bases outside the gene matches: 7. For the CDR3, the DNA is TGTGCCAGCAGCCGAGACAGGGGAGACCAGCCCCAGCATTTT. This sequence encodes CASSRDRGDQPQHF.

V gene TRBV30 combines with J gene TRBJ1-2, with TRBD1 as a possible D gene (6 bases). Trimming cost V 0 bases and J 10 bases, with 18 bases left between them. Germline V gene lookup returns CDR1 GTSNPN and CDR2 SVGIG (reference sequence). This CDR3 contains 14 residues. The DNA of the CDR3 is TGTGCCTGGAGTGTTCGGAGGGGGGGCATCGACTACACCTTC. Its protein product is CAWSVRRGGIDYTF.

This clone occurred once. CDR3 protein: CASSSGQIQETQYF. DNA of the CDR3: TGTGCCAGCAGCTCGGGACAGATCCAAGAGACCCAGTACTTC. This chain joins TRBV5-4 and TRBJ2-5; 7 bases match TRBD1. V was pared by 3 bases and J by 1 base, with 3 bases of the junction left unmatched. The CDR3 length is 14 residues. Germline V lookup: CDR1 SGHNT, CDR2 YYREEE (reference sequence). The full variable domain, with the rest looked up from reference TRBV5-4 and TRBJ2-5, is ETGVTQSPTHLIKTRGQQVTLRCSSQSGHNTVSWYQQALGQGPQFIFQYYREEENGRGNFPPRFSGLQFPNYSSELNVNALELDDSALYLCASSSGQIQETQYFGPGTRLLVL.

The CDR3 DNA follows: TGCGCCAGCAGCTTGGGTAACAGCGGGAGCAAGCAGTACTTC. Protein: CASSLGNSGSKQYF. This sequence joins TRBV5-1 and TRBJ2-7, with 8 bases fitting TRBD2. The CDR3 has 14 residues. V dropped 0 bases and J dropped 8; count of bases not matched to a gene: 7. The germline gives CDR1 SGHRS, CDR2 YFSETQ. The full variable domain, in which reference TRBV5-1 and TRBJ2-7 provide the parts outside the CDR3, is KAGVTQTPRYLIKTRGQQVTLSCSPISGHRSVSWYQQTPGQGLQFLFEYFSETQRNKGNFPGRFSGRQFSNSRSEMNVSTLELGDSALYLCASSLGNSGSKQYFGPGTRLTVT.